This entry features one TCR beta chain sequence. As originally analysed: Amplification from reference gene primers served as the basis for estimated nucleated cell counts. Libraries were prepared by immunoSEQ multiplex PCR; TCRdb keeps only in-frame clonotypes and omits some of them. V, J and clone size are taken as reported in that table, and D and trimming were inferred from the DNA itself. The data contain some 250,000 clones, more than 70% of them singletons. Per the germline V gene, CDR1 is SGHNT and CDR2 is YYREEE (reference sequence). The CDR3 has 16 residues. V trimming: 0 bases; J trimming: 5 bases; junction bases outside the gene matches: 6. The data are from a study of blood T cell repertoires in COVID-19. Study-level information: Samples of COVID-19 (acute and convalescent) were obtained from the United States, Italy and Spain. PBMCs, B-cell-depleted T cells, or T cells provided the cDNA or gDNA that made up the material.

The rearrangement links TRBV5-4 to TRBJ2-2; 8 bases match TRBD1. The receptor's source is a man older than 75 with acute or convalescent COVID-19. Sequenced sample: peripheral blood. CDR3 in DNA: TGTGCCAGCAGCTTGGCAGGGGGCGCGTCGACCGGGGAGCTGTTTTTT. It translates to CASSLAGGASTGELFF.